This T cell receptor beta chain was identified in a study of cytomegalovirus exposure and HLA in healthy donors. In the case of this clone: Its antigen is still unknown.

Germline V lookup: CDR1 ENHRY, CDR2 SYGVKD. Trimming removed 7 bases from V and 1 base from J, with 10 bases in between. The CDR3 has 13 amino acids. Study outcomes and limitations: Across donors, sequencing depth was assumed by presence/absence analyses to be roughly uniform. The study dropped some indistinguishable V segments, TRBV6-2 and TRBV6-3 among them.

PCR primers comprised 60 Vbeta and 13 Jbeta primers. Profiling relied on immunoSEQ multiplex PCR, and the TCRdb table lists in-frame clones only, not all of them. Of more than 95,000 clones listed, 70% to 85% are singletons. Sequencing was carried out using PBMCs. The chain joins TRBV10-3 to TRBJ1-1; the D gene is possibly TRBD1 (6 bases). The TCR was taken from a woman between 45 and 65 years old in good health and CMV-seronegative. The CDR3 nucleotides read TGTGCCATCACCCCGACAGGGAACACTGAAGCTTTCTTT. Amino acid sequence: CAITPTGNTEAFF.